These T cell receptor beta chains were read from a single sample in a study of T cells in Graves' hyperthyroidism and ophthalmopathy. Each CDR3 protein gets one entry after TCRdb re-called the multiplex PCR reads with MiXCR. In the table there are roughly 500,000 distinct CDR3 sequences, roughly 13% of which are singletons. The sample comprised blood. The receptors derive from a woman aged 25 to 45 with Graves' hyperthyroidism that later progressed to Graves' ophthalmopathy. CDR3s include the opening cysteine and the closing phenylalanine or tryptophan. A D gene is named only where the DNA matches it firmly. Size is stated for part of the rows, as once, few or many counts, or as a class when the clone is expanded.

.,TRBJ2-4,many,TRBV7-2,TGTGCCAGCAGCTCGGGACAAACCAAAAACATTCAGTACTTC,CASSSGQTKNIQYF
.,TRBJ2-3,many,TRBV29-1,TGCAGCGTTGAAGATCGTCTAGCCGTTAGCACAGATACGCAGTATTTT,CSVEDRLAVSTDTQYF
.,TRBJ2-3,many,TRBV28,TGTGCCATCGCCGCTAGCACAGATACGCAGTATTTT,CAIAASTDTQYF
.,TRBJ2-3,.,TRBV11-3,TGTGCCAGCAGCTCCACCGGGGGGCTGGCCGGGGGTACGCAGTATTTT,CASSSTGGLAGGTQYF
TRBD1,TRBJ1-5,.,TRBV5-1,TGCGCCAGCAGCCAAGGGACAGGGTGGAATCAGCCCCAGCATTTT,CASSQGTGWNQPQHF
.,TRBJ2-5,.,TRBV12-3/TRBV12-4,TGTGCCAGCAGCCAGGCGTACCCGGAGACCCAGTACTTC,CASSQAYPETQYF
.,TRBJ1-6,many,TRBV27,TGTGCCAGCAAGGAGACCCCTTTAGTGAATTCACCCCTCCACTTT,CASKETPLVNSPLHF
.,TRBJ2-7,.,TRBV11-2,TGTGCCTGGAGTGACCCGCGGTTAGAGCAGTACTTC,CAWSDPRLEQYF
TRBD2,TRBJ2-1,many,TRBV10-3,TGTGCCATCAGTGAGTCTAGCGGGAGCTACAATGAGCAGTTCTTC,CAISESSGSYNEQFF
.,TRBJ2-3,many,TRBV10-3,TGTGCCATCAGTGAGCCGATACCCTTTGGAGGAACAGATACGCAGTATTTT,CAISEPIPFGGTDTQYF
TRBD1,TRBJ1-2,.,TRBV24-1,TGTGCCACCAGTGACGCTGACAGGGATGCCTACACCTTC,CATSDADRDAYTF
.,TRBJ1-3,.,TRBV6-1,TGTGCCAGCAGGACTTGGGCCTCCGGGATTGGAAACACCATATATTTT,CASRTWASGIGNTIYF
.,TRBJ2-7,many,TRBV30,TGTGCCTGGAGTTCGGCGGTCCCCTACGAGCAGTACTTC,CAWSSAVPYEQYF
TRBD2,TRBJ2-1,.,TRBV10-3,TGTGCCATCAGCGCCCCGCAACCTAGCGGGAGGTACCCCTACAATGAGCAGTTCTTC,CAISAPQPSGRYPYNEQFF
TRBD1,TRBJ2-2,few,TRBV4-3,TGCGCCAGCAGCTGGGGACAGGACCACACCGGGGAGCTGTTTTTT,CASSWGQDHTGELFF
.,TRBJ1-3,.,TRBV11-2,TGTGCCAGCAGTGAAGGAGACGACTCTGGAAACACCATATATTTT,CASSEGDDSGNTIYF
TRBD2,TRBJ2-3,few,TRBV19,TGTGCCAGTAGTAGACTAGCGGGAAAAGGGGGCGATACGCAGTATTTT,CASSRLAGKGGDTQYF
TRBD1,TRBJ2-2,many,TRBV28,TGTGCCAGCAGCAACGACAGGGCCCGAACCGGGGAGCTGTTTTTT,CASSNDRARTGELFF
TRBD1,TRBJ2-7,.,TRBV12-5,TGTGCTAGTGGTTTGGTCGTTTCGGGACAGGGGGCCTACGAGCAGTACTTC,CASGLVVSGQGAYEQYF
TRBD1,TRBJ2-7,many,TRBV11-1,TGTGCCAGCAGCTCCGACAGGGGCGCTTCCTACGAGCAGTACTTC,CASSSDRGASYEQYF
.,TRBJ1-1,.,TRBV5-1,TGCGCCAGCAGCGCCAGAGGACAGTTTAACACTGAAGCTTTCTTT,CASSARGQFNTEAFF
.,TRBJ1-3,.,TRBV6-1,TGTGCCAGGTTTGAAGCCCGCAGCGGGGTTAGTCACACCATATATTTT,CARFEARSGVSHTIYF
.,TRBJ1-3,many,TRBV12-3/TRBV12-4,TGTGCCAGCAGACCTAAACAGGTCCTCTCTGGAAACACCATATATTTT,CASRPKQVLSGNTIYF
.,TRBJ1-2,many,TRBV20-1,TGCAGTGCCAATTACGAGGGGACCTATGGCTACACCTTC,CSANYEGTYGYTF
.,TRBJ2-1,many,TRBV5-1,TGCGCCAGCAGCTTGGATGGAGGGAATGAGCAGTTCTTC,CASSLDGGNEQFF
.,TRBJ1-1,few,TRBV28,TGTGCCAGCAGTTTTGTACAGTACGGCACTGAAGCTTTCTTT,CASSFVQYGTEAFF
TRBD1,TRBJ1-5,many,TRBV28,TGTGCCAGCAGTTCCTTACGACAGGGCTATCAGCCCCAGCATTTT,CASSSLRQGYQPQHF
.,TRBJ2-5,many,TRBV7-2,TGTGCCAGCAGCTTAGGACGGGTCCAAGAGACCCAGTACTTC,CASSLGRVQETQYF
.,TRBJ1-1,.,TRBV27,TGTGCTTCACCGCAGGACACTGAAGCTTTCTTT,CASPQDTEAFF
.,TRBJ2-1,many,TRBV5-1,TGCGCCAGCAGCTTGACAAATGAGCAGTTCTTC,CASSLTNEQFF
.,TRBJ2-1,many,TRBV14,TGTGCCAGCAGCCCCCAAGCAGGGTGGGATGAGCAGTTCTTC,CASSPQAGWDEQFF
.,TRBJ1-2,.,TRBV24-1,TGTGCCACCGCCCCCGGGGGTTCTAACTATGGCTACACCTTC,CATAPGGSNYGYTF
.,TRBJ1-1,many,TRBV7-2,TGTGCCAGCAGCTCCGACGGATACACTGAAGCTTTCTTT,CASSSDGYTEAFF
.,TRBJ2-7,.,TRBV27,TGTGCCAGCAGTCCGGGGATTTACGAGCAGTACTTC,CASSPGIYEQYF
TRBD2,TRBJ2-7,.,TRBV5-4,TGTGCCAGCAACCAAGCGGGAGGACTTTACGAGCAGTACTTC,CASNQAGGLYEQYF
.,TRBJ1-6,many,TRBV14,TGTGCCAGCAGCCCGAGGACGGGTAATTCACCCCTCCACTTT,CASSPRTGNSPLHF
TRBD2,TRBJ2-1,.,TRBV11-1,TGTGCCAGCAGCGGGACTAGCGGGAGCCGAGAGCAGTTCTTC,CASSGTSGSREQFF
.,TRBJ2-7,.,TRBV28,TGTGCCAGCAGTTTGCCACCGCGGAGCGACGAGCAGTACTTC,CASSLPPRSDEQYF
TRBD2,TRBJ2-1,many,TRBV20-1,TGCAGTGCTAGTCGCCTAAGAGCTAGCGGGAGGGATTACAATGAGCAGTTCTTC,CSASRLRASGRDYNEQFF
TRBD1,TRBJ2-7,many,TRBV30,TGTGCCTGGAGCCCCGGGACAGGGAACTACGAGCAGTACTTC,CAWSPGTGNYEQYF